This TCR beta chain was identified in a study of identical twins. A single record per CDR3 protein comes from TCRdb applying MiXCR to the 5' RACE reads. The sample has roughly 720,000 distinct CDR3 sequences; about 20% are singletons. Germline V gene data show CDR1 as KGHSH and CDR2 as LQKENI. This CDR3 region has 16 residues. V lost 3 bases to trimming and J lost 0 bases, with 12 bases between them. This clonotype turned up a few times. These same records also appear under a second study, on T cells expressing NK-cell markers.

Sequencing was carried out using PBMCs. V usage is TRBV18 and J usage is TRBJ1-3; no firm D call. The origin of this receptor is a woman aged 18-29 years in good health. The DNA for the CDR3 is TGTGCCAGCTCACCGAGAATACAAAACTCTGGAAACACCATATATTTT. Residues: CASSPRIQNSGNTIYF.